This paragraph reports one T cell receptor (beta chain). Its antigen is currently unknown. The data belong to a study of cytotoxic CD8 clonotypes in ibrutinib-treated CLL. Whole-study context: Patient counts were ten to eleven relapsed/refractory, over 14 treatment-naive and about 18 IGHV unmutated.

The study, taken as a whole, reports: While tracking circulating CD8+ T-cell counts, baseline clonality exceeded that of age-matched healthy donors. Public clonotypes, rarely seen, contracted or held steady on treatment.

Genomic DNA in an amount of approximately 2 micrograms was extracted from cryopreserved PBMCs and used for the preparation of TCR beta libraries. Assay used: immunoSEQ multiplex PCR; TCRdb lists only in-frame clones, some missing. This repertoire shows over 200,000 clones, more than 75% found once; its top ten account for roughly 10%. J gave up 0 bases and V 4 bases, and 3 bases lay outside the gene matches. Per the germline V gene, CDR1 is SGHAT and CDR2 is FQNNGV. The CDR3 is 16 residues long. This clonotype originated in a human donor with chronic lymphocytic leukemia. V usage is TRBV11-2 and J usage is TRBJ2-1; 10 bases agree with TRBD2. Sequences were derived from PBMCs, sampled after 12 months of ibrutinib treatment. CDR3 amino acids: CASSSLAGGSYNEQFF. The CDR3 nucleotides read TGTGCCAGCAGCTCCTTAGCGGGGGGCTCCTACAATGAGCAGTTCTTC.